This T cell receptor (beta chain) was identified during a study of metastatic and nonmetastatic thyroid tumors. Study-wide context: Patients with malignant and benign thyroid disease provided blood and tumor or nodule tissue, whose repertoires were compared.

The CDR3 length is 14 residues. CDR1 is WSHSY and CDR2 is SAAADI in the germline V gene. Deletions cut 6 bases from V and 4 bases from J, with 12 bases between. MiXCR reprocessed the PCR reads for TCRdb. The sample consists of about 15,000 clones, 3.6% of them appearing once. No patient received treatment before thyroid surgery. The sample holds a few counts of this clone. Antigen unknown. Study-wide points: Relative to benign nodules, malignant thyroid tumors were reportedly characterized by significantly elevated TCR beta diversity in blood and tumor.

Sequencing was carried out using tumor tissue. J is TRBJ2-2 and V is TRBV10-2; D remains ambiguous. This clonotype was obtained from a female donor with papillary thyroid cancer or a benign thyroid nodule (not recorded which). Some clones in this sample may be carry-over from other donors' samples. CDR3 nucleotides: TGCGCCAGCAGCCCGAAGGGTACCACCGGGGAGCTGTTTTTT. Translated, it gives CASSPKGTTGELFF.